The present T cell receptor beta chain was sequenced within a study of T cells after posttransplantation cyclophosphamide. Study-wide results and limits: Skin or GI-infiltrating T cells shared few TRB sequences with blood.

Assay used: immunoSEQ multiplex PCR; TCRdb lists only in-frame clones, some missing. The sample lists more than 30,000 clones, around 90% occurring once. Cells defined as naive were viable CD3+CD4+ or CD3+CD8+ and CCR7+CD45RA+CD45RO-CD95-CD27+CD28+. The ends were cut back, 2 bases at V and 0 bases at J, with 13 bases in the middle. The CDR3 extends over 16 amino acids. Germline assignment: CDR1 MNHEY and CDR2 SMNVEV (reference sequence). The table lists this clone with a count of one. Its antigen remains unidentified. The receptor was derived from a woman aged 55 to 70 in good health, CMV-negative, and a related stem cell transplant donor. Sequencing was carried out using naive CD4+ T cells sorted from PBMCs. V is TRBV27 and J is TRBJ1-1; D remains unclear. DNA of the CDR3: TGTGCCAGCAGTTTAAGTTACGGTCAGGTGAACACTGAAGCTTTCTTT. Translating gives CASSLSYGQVNTEAFF.